Following are 32 T cell receptor beta chains from one sample sequenced in a study of brain T cells in children with intractable seizures. Sequencing used immunoSEQ multiplex PCR; TCRdb keeps in-frame clones, though not all of them. This table has tens of thousands of clones, roughly 91% appearing once. This specimen consisted of peripheral blood, obtained at surgery. These TCRs come from a boy under two years old with tuberous sclerosis and intractable seizures.

In DNA form, the CDR3 reads TGTGCCAGCAGCTACTTACAGGTATCCTACAATGAGCAGTTCTTC. Its protein product is CASSYLQVSYNEQFF. The rearrangement links TRBV5-6 to TRBJ2-1; D possibly corresponds to TRBD1 (5 bases). V was pared by 3 bases and J by 1 base, with 11 bases between. CDR1 is SGHDT, CDR2 YYEEEE, per germline. The CDR3 runs to 15 residues.

The chain combines TRBV28 with TRBJ1-5; no reliable D call. From germline, CDR1 is MDHEN and CDR2 SYDVKM. Trimming pared 4 bases from V and 3 bases from J, leaving 4 bases between. The CDR3 loop spans 12 amino acids. CDR3 in amino acids: CASSSINQPQHF. The CDR3 region has the DNA TGTGCCAGCAGTTCAATCAATCAGCCCCAGCATTTT.

The rearrangement uses TRBV19 and TRBJ1-1; no definite D call. V dropped 2 bases and J dropped 2 bases, with 9 bases sitting between them. This CDR3 comprises 14 residues. The germline V gene has CDR1 LNHDA and CDR2 SQIVND (reference sequence). CDR3 bases: TGTGCCAGTAGTATATTGCCCGGAAACACTGAAGCTTTCTTT. Its translation is CASSILPGNTEAFF.

The rearrangement joins TRBV11-3 to TRBJ2-1, with D possibly TRBD2 on 6 matching bases. This CDR3 is built from 12 residues. Germline V gene lookup returns CDR1 SGHNT and CDR2 YENEEA. V dropped 5 bases and J dropped 10 bases, with 12 bases sitting between them. The CDR3 sequence is CASSRSGTEQFF. CDR3 nucleotide sequence: TGTGCCAGCAGCCGTAGCGGCACCGAGCAGTTCTTC.

The chain carries TRBV30 and TRBJ1-1, with unresolved D. The CDR3 contains 13 residues. Trimming left V 2 bases short and J 6 bases short, with 13 bases between. Per germline, CDR1 GTSNPN and CDR2 SVGIG (reference sequence). The CDR3 sequence: CAWSPAFGAEAFF. The CDR3 DNA sequence: TGTGCCTGGAGTCCCGCGTTCGGCGCTGAAGCTTTCTTT.

This sequence joins TRBV9 and TRBJ2-7, with 7 bases identical to TRBD1. The junction had 4 bases not matched to a gene; V was cut back by 0 bases and J by 4 bases. Germline V lookup: CDR1 SGDLS, CDR2 YYNGEE. The CDR3 consists of 14 residues. CDR3 in DNA: TGTGCCAGCAGCGTAGGCCAGGGGGAGTACGAGCAGTACTTC. The encoded protein is CASSVGQGEYEQYF.

The rearrangement links TRBV30 to TRBJ2-5; D is uncertain. CDR1 and CDR2 (germline): GTSNPN, SVGIG (reference sequence). Trimming took 0 bases from V and 7 from J, leaving 9 bases between them. The CDR3 runs to 12 residues. This chain's CDR3 is CAWSVLSGTQYF. The CDR3 nucleotides are TGTGCCTGGAGTGTATTAAGTGGGACCCAGTACTTC.

This clone was recorded a few times. The gene calls are TRBV10-1 and TRBJ1-1, with D maybe TRBD1 (5 bases). Trimming left V 8 bases short and J 1 base short, with 14 bases between. This CDR3 is built from 14 residues. Per germline, CDR1 WNHNN and CDR2 SYGVQD (reference sequence). As DNA, the CDR3 is TGCGCCAGCCGTCCCCAGGGAGAGAACACTGAAGCTTTCTTT. Protein: CASRPQGENTEAFF.

The chain recombines TRBV7-8 with TRBJ2-7; 11 bases agree with TRBD2. Germline CDR1 SGHVS, CDR2 FQNEAQ. The CDR3 has 14 residues. V trimming: 4 bases; J trimming: 3 bases; junction bases outside the gene matches: 2. CDR3 amino acids: CASSSSGGNYEQYF. CDR3 DNA sequence: TGTGCCAGCAGCTCTAGCGGGGGGAACTACGAGCAGTACTTC.

The chain joins TRBV12-3 or TRBV12-4 to TRBJ2-1; D gene unclear. This CDR3 comprises 13 residues. V was trimmed by 5 bases and J by 4 bases, leaving 9 bases between them. Written as DNA, the CDR3 is TGTGCCAGCAGTAAGGACGGGTACAATGAGCAGTTCTTC. It codes for CASSKDGYNEQFF.

The table lists this clone with a count of one. V gene TRBV27 combines with J gene TRBJ2-7; tentative D call: TRBD1 (5 bases). In germline, CDR1 is MNHEY, CDR2 SMNVEV (reference sequence). V was shortened by 1 base and J by 2 bases, with 9 bases between the two germline ends. The CDR3 contains 14 residues. The CDR3 loop reads CASSLWGDPYEQYF. In DNA form, the CDR3 reads TGTGCCAGCAGTTTATGGGGCGACCCCTACGAGCAGTACTTC.

The chain employs TRBV5-1 and TRBJ2-7, with D perhaps TRBD2 (6 bases). V lost 1 base and J 7 bases, leaving 12 bases between the germline ends. The germline gives CDR1 SGHRS, CDR2 YFSETQ. The CDR3 extends over 13 amino acids. CDR3 protein: CASSLSLAREQYF. The CDR3 DNA is TGCGCCAGCAGCTTGTCGCTAGCGAGGGAGCAGTACTTC. The full variable domain, rest sourced from reference TRBV5-1 and TRBJ2-7, is KAGVTQTPRYLIKTRGQQVTLSCSPISGHRSVSWYQQTPGQGLQFLFEYFSETQRNKGNFPGRFSGRQFSNSRSEMNVSTLELGDSALYLCASSLSLAREQYFGPGTRLTVT.

This rearrangement joins TRBV29-1 to TRBJ1-1, with unresolved D. V shed 4 bases and J shed 7 bases, with 10 bases lying between them. Germline lookup yields CDR1 SQVTM and CDR2 ANQGSEA. This CDR3 contains 11 residues. CDR3 in DNA: TGCAGCGTTGTAGGCGGATATGAAGCTTTCTTT. Encoded protein: CSVVGGYEAFF.

The V gene is TRBV5-4, the J gene TRBJ1-1; D gene unclear. V lost 1 base, J lost 1 base, and 5 bases lay in between. This CDR3 has 13 residues. Per germline, CDR1 SGHNT and CDR2 YYREEE (reference sequence). The CDR3: CASSLWENTEAFF. The DNA of the CDR3 is TGTGCCAGCAGCTTGTGGGAGAACACTGAAGCTTTCTTT.

This chain uses TRBV30 with TRBJ1-3; D gene unclear. This CDR3 spans 14 amino acids. The V gene lost 8 bases and the J gene lost 0 bases, with 14 bases spanning the gap. Germline CDR1 and CDR2: GTSNPN and SVGIG (reference sequence). CDR3 DNA: TGTGCCCTGCCGGGCTCTCACTCTGGAAACACCATATATTTT. It encodes CALPGSHSGNTIYF.

This chain joins TRBV5-1 and TRBJ2-3; 14 bases match TRBD2. With V trimmed by 3 bases and J by 4 bases, 7 bases remained unmatched. The germline V gene has CDR1 SGHRS and CDR2 YFSETQ. The CDR3 length is 17 residues. The CDR3 is CASSSLGLAGVADTQYF. The CDR3 coding sequence is TGCGCCAGCAGCTCTTTGGGACTAGCGGGGGTGGCAGATACGCAGTATTTT. The whole variable domain, filled in from reference TRBV5-1 and TRBJ2-3, reads KAGVTQTPRYLIKTRGQQVTLSCSPISGHRSVSWYQQTPGQGLQFLFEYFSETQRNKGNFPGRFSGRQFSNSRSEMNVSTLELGDSALYLCASSSLGLAGVADTQYFGPGTRLTVL.

The V call is TRBV12-3 or TRBV12-4, the J call TRBJ2-7, with 7 bases matching TRBD1. The CDR3 sequence is 13 residues long. V gave up 6 bases and J gave up 6 bases; unmatched junction bases: 8. CDR3: CASSRPRQGEQYF. In DNA, the CDR3 is TGTGCCAGCAGCCGCCCTCGACAGGGCGAGCAGTACTTC.

The chain employs TRBV6-2 or TRBV6-3 and TRBJ2-1, with a weak D call TRBD1 (5 bases). This CDR3 has 15 residues. The germline CDR1 and CDR2 sequences are MNHEY and SVGEGT. The V end was cut by 4 bases, the J end by 6 bases, with 16 bases between. CDR3 DNA sequence: TGTGCCAGCAGTTTCTTATTGATGGGGCCCAATGAGCAGTTCTTC. It is translated as CASSFLLMGPNEQFF.

This chain uses TRBV5-4 with TRBJ1-2; maybe TRBD1 (6 bases). From germline, CDR1 is SGHNT and CDR2 YYREEE (reference sequence). Trimming stripped 2 bases from V and 1 base from J, with 18 bases between. The CDR3 has 17 amino acids. In nucleotides, the CDR3 is TGTGCCAGCAGCTTCGGGGGCATGGGGGGAGTTAACTATGGCTACACCTTC. It codes for CASSFGGMGGVNYGYTF.

This sequence joins TRBV18 and TRBJ1-4; weak D call: TRBD1 (5 bases). The V end lost 5 bases, the J end lost 6 bases, and 13 bases lay between the germline ends. The V gene's germline CDR1 is KGHSH and CDR2 LQKENI. The CDR3 contains 14 residues. The CDR3 nucleotides read TGTGCCAGCTCAACGACAGAAGGAGATGAAAAACTGTTTTTT. Encoded protein: CASSTTEGDEKLFF.

The chain combines TRBV6-6 with TRBJ1-3; D is unresolved. The CDR3 spans 16 residues. V was clipped by 2 bases and J by 0 bases, with 11 bases between them. CDR1 is MNHNY and CDR2 is SVGAGI in the germline V gene (reference sequence). The CDR3 nucleotides read TGTGCCAGCAGTTACGGGGTAATAAGCTCTGGAAACACCATATATTTT. Encoded protein: CASSYGVISSGNTIYF.

J is TRBJ2-1 and V is TRBV18, with D possibly called TRBD1 or TRBD2 (5 bases each). CDR3 length: 15 residues. V was shortened by 1 base and J by 9 bases, with 16 bases between the two germline ends. CDR1 KGHSH and CDR2 LQKENI come from the germline V gene. CDR3 nucleotides: TGTGCCAGCTCACCACTCCGGGACCCAGGGATTGAGCAGTTCTTC. Residues: CASSPLRDPGIEQFF.

The genes are TRBV5-1 and TRBJ2-7; D gene ambiguous. Germline CDR1 is SGHRS and CDR2 is YFSETQ. V was trimmed by 0 bases and J by 2 bases, leaving 9 bases between them. The CDR3 length is 14 residues. The CDR3 DNA reads TGCGCCAGCAGCTTGGAGGCAGCTACCTACGAGCAGTACTTC. It codes for CASSLEAATYEQYF.

This clone has a single count. This chain links TRBV11-2 with TRBJ1-2; 11 nucleotides align to TRBD1. CDR3 length: 16 residues. The ends lost 4 bases at V and 5 bases at J; junction bases unmatched: 9. From germline, CDR1 is SGHAT and CDR2 FQNNGV. The DNA for the CDR3 is TGTGCCAGCAGCTCCCCACCCGGGACAGGGGGGTATGGCTACACCTTC. This sequence encodes CASSSPPGTGGYGYTF.

This clone came up once. V and J are TRBV25-1 and TRBJ2-7, with no clear D. Germline assignment: CDR1 MGHDK and CDR2 SYGVNS. V lost 5 bases and J 2 bases, leaving 13 bases between the germline ends. This CDR3 has 14 amino acids. The chain's CDR3 is CASSNAGGTYEQYF. The CDR3 DNA reads TGTGCCAGCAGTAATGCCGGTGGAACCTACGAGCAGTACTTC.

The chain uses TRBV27 and TRBJ1-2; 7 nucleotides line up with TRBD1. The CDR3 contains 11 residues. The ends lost 8 bases at V and 3 bases at J; junction bases unmatched: 0. Germline CDR1 and CDR2: MNHEY and SMNVEV (reference sequence). In nucleotides, the CDR3 is TGTGCCAGCGGACAGGACTATGGCTACACCTTC. It specifies CASGQDYGYTF.

The V gene is TRBV12-5, the J gene TRBJ2-7, with 8 nucleotides matching TRBD2. Germline-derived CDR1 and CDR2 are LGHNT and FRNRAP. V shed 2 bases and J 2 bases; nucleotides not matched to a gene: 8. There are 16 residues in the CDR3. CDR3 in amino acids: CASGLLPGLGTYEQYF. The CDR3 DNA follows: TGTGCTAGTGGTTTGTTGCCGGGACTAGGCACCTACGAGCAGTACTTC.

The gene calls are TRBV6-4 and TRBJ2-2; a possible D gene is TRBD1 (5 bases). This CDR3 region has 15 residues. The V end lost 4 bases, the J end lost 6 bases, and 15 bases lay between the germline ends. The germline gives CDR1 MRHNA, CDR2 SNTAGT. This CDR3 is CASSASGATAGELFF. In DNA, the CDR3 is TGTGCCAGCAGTGCTAGTGGGGCAACGGCCGGGGAGCTGTTTTTT.

The genes are TRBV19 and TRBJ2-1; 7 bases map to TRBD2. CDR1 and CDR2 from the germline V gene are LNHDA and SQIVND (reference sequence). V trimming: 5 bases; J trimming: 2 bases; junction bases outside the gene matches: 9. The CDR3 consists of 16 residues. The CDR3, as DNA: TGTGCCAGTAGTGCCTTTGGGGGGGGAACCTACAATGAGCAGTTCTTC. This codes for CASSAFGGGTYNEQFF.

The chain joins TRBV29-1 to TRBJ2-2; TRBD1 is a possible D gene (6 bases). The germline V and J ends were trimmed by 2 bases and 5 bases, with 9 bases remaining between them. Germline CDR1 reads SQVTM; CDR2 reads ANQGSEA. The CDR3 consists of 13 residues. CDR3 DNA: TGCAGCGTTGAATCTAGGGGGACCGGGGAGCTGTTTTTT. This sequence encodes CSVESRGTGELFF.

This sequence joins TRBV5-1 and TRBJ1-3; TRBD1 is a possible D gene (6 bases). The V end lost 5 bases, the J end lost 2 bases, and 8 bases lay between the germline ends. Germline CDR1 reads SGHRS; CDR2 reads YFSETQ. This CDR3 region has 13 residues. The CDR3 here is CASRGAAGNTIYF. In DNA, the CDR3 is TGCGCCAGCAGGGGGGCGGCTGGAAACACCATATATTTT.

The chain carries TRBV18 and TRBJ2-1, with 8 positions matching TRBD2. CDR3 length: 15 residues. Per the germline V gene, CDR1 is KGHSH and CDR2 is LQKENI. Trimming removed 2 bases from V and 10 bases from J; junction bases left unmatched: 10. CDR3 sequence reads: CASSPAPGTSNEQFF. CDR3 in DNA: TGTGCCAGCTCACCAGCTCCCGGGACTAGTAACGAGCAGTTCTTC.